The present entry profiles one T cell receptor (beta chain) with its context. Its specificity is not known. The data originate from a study of T cells after yellow fever vaccination. Study-level information: Researchers used SMART-Seq v4 Ultra Low Input to prepare fractions that had low cell numbers.

Findings and limits, study-wide: High-abundance clonotypes from the bulk population could contaminate FACS-sorted repertoires. The booster response re-showed most primary clones: more than 95% CD4, around 87% CD8. Clonotypes found in both CD4 and CD8 compartments made up a small share.

J gave up 0 bases and V 3 bases, and 7 bases lay outside the gene matches. The length of the CDR3 is 17 residues. CDR1 is SGDLS, CDR2 YYNGEE, per germline. TCRdb ran MiXCR on the 5' RACE reads and lists one entry per CDR3 protein. The table lists 450,000 to 650,000 distinct CDR3 sequences, 21% of them singletons. The receptor comes from a young man who received the YFV17D yellow fever vaccine. This chain joins TRBV9 and TRBJ2-4; 9 positions match TRBD2. Sequencing used PBMCs, obtained approximately 22 days after the first yellow fever vaccination. The CDR3 sequence is CASSAGSGGLAKNIQYF. CDR3 nucleotides: TGTGCCAGCAGCGCGGGTAGCGGGGGCCTAGCCAAAAACATTCAGTACTTC.